The rows below give T cell receptor beta chains drawn from one sample of a study of OX40 agonist ivuxolimab in advanced cancers. Assay used: immunoSEQ multiplex PCR; TCRdb lists only in-frame clones, some missing. The sample has 15,000 to 25,000 clones; 85% to 90% are singletons. The sample consisted of CD4+ or CD8+ T cells sorted from blood, taken in a trial of the OX40 agonist ivuxolimab. These receptors came from an adult with an advanced solid tumor such as melanoma, head and neck, liver or kidney cancer. Both conserved end residues are trimmed from each CDR3.

TRBV28,TRBJ1-4,ASSFHVETPTNEKLF
TRBV2,TRBJ2-7,ASRIRVYEQY
TRBV9,TRBJ2-7,ASSEGPNNEQY
TRBV2,TRBJ2-4,ASRTNRDIQY
TRBV4-3,TRBJ2-3,ASSQARTDTQY
TRBV9,TRBJ1-2,ASSEGQFSNNYGYT
TRBV6-5,TRBJ2-7,ASSYLGPSGEQY
TRBV7-6,TRBJ1-5,ASSETGGANQPQH
TRBV11-2,TRBJ2-5,ASSFSGQTPLGTQY
TRBV28,TRBJ2-7,ASSHPGLAGFYEQY
TRBV11-2,TRBJ2-5,ASSLGRGETQY
TRBV7-8,TRBJ2-1,ASSPPGLRYNEQF